This T cell receptor (beta chain) was documented in a study of blood T cells in healthy people across ages (dated by TCRdb to between 2015 and 2017). About the study as a whole: In model experiments, template switching captured roughly one uniquely barcoded TCR beta cDNA molecule for every two T cells. Four age groups were formed from the donors: young (average approximately 15 years), middle-aged (less than 40), aged (roughly 59) and long-lived (less than 85). Donors of different ages were randomly distributed across sequencing lanes to avoid experimental bias. Using the same blood draw, the study looked at two additional independent replicas of 1 million unique cDNA reads for two donors, one aged 18 to 29 and the other aged 80 or older. To track age-related changes in TCR beta repertoire diversity, the study relied on deep sequencing normalized with unique cDNA molecular identifiers.

Libraries were made using 5' RACE. Sequencing relied on an Illumina HiSeq 2500. A second PCR of 7 to 11 cycles was performed with a sample-barcoded 5' primer and a J-beta primer mix. Each TCR beta cDNA molecule received a unique molecular identifier from a template-switch 5' adaptor carrying 12 random nucleotides. Each sample yielded at least 2.5 million CDR3-containing paired-end reads. The Mint cDNA synthesis kit, primed by a TRBC-specific oligonucleotide, was used to synthesize first-strand cDNA from all RNA. Following uracil-DNA glycosylase treatment, all cDNA underwent a first 18-cycle PCR with the universal primers M1SS and BC2_uni_R. For the original study's pipeline: For normalization, 1 million high-quality reads, each with a distinct molecular identifier, were randomly selected from each sample. Reads sharing molecular identifiers were discarded rather than binned into consensus sequences. MiTCR, set to a Q25 quality threshold and the strictest error-elimination algorithm, was used for CDR3 identification, clonotype clustering and error correction. A nonparametric unseen species model with Euler transformation was used to estimate lower-bound total TCR beta diversity. TCRdb reworked the public reads: Q25 trimming with fastp, MiXCR clone assembly, productive beta chains retained. Identical CDR3 proteins give one entry, which carries the most common genes and DNA. Here the V and J calls rest on TCRdb's processing, not on the authors' analysis. In this sample the table shows some 1.6 million distinct CDR3 sequences, about 35% of which occur a single time. Clones ranked in the top ten supply 11% of the sample.

V trim: 10 bases; J trim: 4 bases; unmatched bases: 8. From the germline V gene, CDR1 is ENHRY and CDR2 is SYGVKD. Reading from cysteine to phenylalanine, the CDR3 counts 13 amino acids. Here the CDR3 DNA is all that survives: 39 bases in frame from base 1. Broader findings and caveats from the paper: Estimates of total diversity based on one million sequenced T cells were considered lower bounds and underestimates. Because donor CMV infection status was unknown, age-related changes in expanded clonotypes were potentially confounded. Observed TCR beta diversity per million T cells fell roughly linearly with age, and a significant reduction was already apparent by age roughly 41. Observed TCR beta diversity correlated strongly with the percentage of naive T cells measured by flow cytometry. Conclusive comparison of naive and antigen-experienced compartments was prevented by the profiling of bulk unsorted PBMCs. Compared with the aged group, the long-lived group had more naive CD4+ T cells, fewer expanded clones and increased TCR diversity, a pattern suggesting age selection.

Systemically healthy Caucasian individuals from Russia, around 39 in total and aged about 6 to 90 years, were included as donors. Each donor gave 8 to 10 milliliters of peripheral blood, drawn into EDTA-treated Vacutainer tubes. PBMCs were isolated by Ficoll-Paque density-gradient centrifugation, with at least 7 million obtained per sample. Total RNA, at least 6 micrograms per sample, was extracted from PBMCs with Trizol reagent. Naive CD45RAhigh/CD27high T cell percentages were measured by flow cytometry on a PBMC aliquot from every donor. This clonotype appeared many times. It lacks a known antigen. Nothing much larger sits one base from this clone, and base qualities are not available.

The sequence links TRBV10-3 to TRBJ2-3; 7 central nucleotides agree with TRBD1. This receptor was taken from a young woman in good health. Source material: blood. CDR3 loop: CATRTGSPDTQYF. The DNA sequence is TGTGCCACAAGGACAGGATCGCCAGATACGCAGTATTTT.